The rows below give T cell receptor beta chains drawn from one sample of a study of blood T cell repertoires in COVID-19. Measured with immunoSEQ multiplex PCR; TCRdb has only the in-frame clones, and not every one. The repertoire has under 300,000 clones, around 90% of them found once; the top ten carry approximately 2%. The sequenced material came from PBMCs or T cells enriched from blood (not recorded which). These receptors were collected from a woman younger than 35 who had recovered from COVID-19. CDR3s include the opening cysteine and the closing phenylalanine or tryptophan. A D gene is named only where the DNA matches it firmly. Only part of the rows carry a size: once, few, many, or a class if the clone is expanded.

J gene	clone size	V gene	D gene	CDR3 protein	CDR3 DNA
TRBJ1-2	NA	TRBV4-2	NA	CASSQDGSTNYGYTF	TGTGCCAGCAGCCAGGACGGGAGTACTAACTATGGCTACACCTTC
TRBJ2-2	NA	TRBV28	TRBD1	CASTAGGQNTGELFF	TGTGCCAGCACCGCAGGGGGCCAGAACACCGGGGAGCTGTTTTTT
TRBJ2-7	NA	TRBV29-1	TRBD1	CSVDLVDPGQGYYEQYF	TGCAGCGTTGATTTGGTCGATCCGGGACAGGGCTACTACGAGCAGTACTTC
TRBJ1-6	NA	TRBV4-2	NA	CASSQGGMDNSPLHF	TGTGCCAGCAGCCAAGGCGGGATGGATAATTCACCCCTCCACTTT
TRBJ2-2	NA	TRBV7-7	TRBD2	CASSLELAGGANTGELFF	TGTGCTAGCAGCTTAGAACTAGCGGGAGGCGCGAACACCGGGGAGCTGTTTTTT
TRBJ2-7	once	TRBV4-2	TRBD1	CASSQLAGTGASYEQYF	TGTGCCAGCAGCCAATTAGCCGGGACAGGGGCCTCCTACGAGCAGTACTTC
TRBJ1-3	few	TRBV5-4	TRBD1	CASSLDGQGLTIYF	TGTGCCAGCAGCTTGGACGGACAGGGACTAACCATATATTTT
TRBJ1-6	NA	TRBV5-1	TRBD1	CASSLVSTGDSPLHF	TGCGCCAGCAGCTTGGTATCCACAGGGGATTCACCCCTCCACTTT
TRBJ1-2	NA	TRBV19	TRBD1	CASSITRDRHGYTF	TGTGCCAGTAGTATTACCCGGGACAGGCATGGCTACACCTTC
TRBJ2-3	NA	TRBV3-1/TRBV3-2	TRBD2	CASSQEVLAGTDTQYF	TGTGCCAGCAGCCAAGAAGTCCTAGCGGGGACAGATACGCAGTATTTT
TRBJ2-7	NA	TRBV7-6	NA	CASSLDRPYEQYF	TGTGCCAGCAGCTTAGACAGACCCTACGAGCAGTACTTC
TRBJ2-7	NA	TRBV2	TRBD1	CASSLGQGAYEQYF	TGTGCCAGCAGCCTGGGACAGGGGGCCTACGAGCAGTACTTC
TRBJ2-1	NA	TRBV19	NA	CASRLDSEQFF	TGTGCCAGTAGGCTAGACAGTGAGCAGTTCTTC
TRBJ1-4	NA	TRBV3-1/TRBV3-2	NA	CASSQDGAANEKLFF	TGTGCCAGCAGCCAAGATGGAGCGGCTAATGAAAAACTGTTTTTT
TRBJ1-2	NA	TRBV19	NA	CASSARYNYGYTF	TGTGCCAGTAGTGCCAGATATAACTATGGCTACACCTTC
TRBJ2-7	NA	TRBV5-1	NA	CASSLPGQSYEQYF	TGCGCCAGCAGCTTACCGGGACAAAGCTACGAGCAGTACTTC
TRBJ2-1	NA	TRBV7-9	NA	CASSPPAQVGEQFF	TGTGCCAGCAGCCCCCCCGCACAGGTCGGTGAGCAGTTCTTC
TRBJ2-7	NA	TRBV6-5	TRBD1	CASSRFDRVHEQYF	TGTGCCAGCAGCCGATTCGACAGGGTGCACGAGCAGTACTTC
TRBJ2-1	once	TRBV19	TRBD1	CASSIRGQGNGEQFF	TGTGCCAGTAGTATAAGGGGACAGGGTAACGGTGAGCAGTTCTTC
TRBJ2-5	NA	TRBV11-2	NA	CASSSSAGGETQYF	TGTGCCAGCAGCTCTAGCGCTGGCGGGGAGACCCAGTACTTC
TRBJ2-3	NA	TRBV24-1	NA	CATSDLGLSTDTQYF	TGTGCCACCAGTGACCTGGGACTTAGCACAGATACGCAGTATTTT
TRBJ2-5	NA	TRBV4-1	NA	CASSQVASIITVETQYF	TGCGCCAGCAGCCAAGTCGCCAGCATTATAACAGTTGAGACCCAGTACTTC
TRBJ2-3	NA	TRBV4-3	TRBD2	CASSQDSSAGADTQYF	TGCGCCAGCAGCCAAGATTCTAGCGCGGGAGCAGATACGCAGTATTTT
TRBJ1-2	NA	TRBV21-1	NA	CASSGTGSDGYTF	TGTGCCAGCTCCGGGACAGGGAGTGATGGCTACACCTTC
TRBJ1-3	NA	TRBV11-1	TRBD1	CASSPDRFGNTIYF	TGTGCCAGCAGCCCGGACAGGTTTGGAAACACCATATATTTT
TRBJ2-4	NA	TRBV10-3	TRBD1	CATEPGTGVGKNIQYF	TGTGCCACCGAACCCGGGACAGGGGTGGGCAAAAACATTCAGTACTTC
TRBJ2-6	NA	TRBV7-6	TRBD1	CASSLAVGQVYSGANVLTF	TGTGCCAGCAGCTTAGCTGTAGGACAGGTTTACTCTGGGGCCAACGTCCTGACTTTC
TRBJ2-6	NA	TRBV5-4	TRBD1	CASSSQGQGPSGANVLTF	TGTGCCAGCAGCTCCCAGGGACAGGGCCCGTCTGGGGCCAACGTCCTGACTTTC
TRBJ2-5	NA	TRBV4-1	TRBD2	CASSQEGTSGSETQYF	TGCGCCAGCAGCCAAGAAGGGACTAGCGGGAGTGAGACCCAGTACTTC
TRBJ1-2	NA	TRBV18	TRBD1	CASSPEFRTGGISDGYTF	TGTGCCAGCTCACCAGAGTTTAGGACAGGGGGCATTTCGGATGGCTACACCTTC
TRBJ2-2	NA	TRBV7-9	TRBD1	CASSHPDRDTGELFF	TGTGCCAGCAGCCACCCCGACAGGGACACCGGGGAGCTGTTTTTT
TRBJ2-3	NA	TRBV7-2	TRBD1	CASSPGTGRRDTQYF	TGTGCCAGCAGCCCCGGGACAGGCCGAAGGGATACGCAGTATTTT
TRBJ1-2	NA	TRBV2	NA	CAGAGAIGYTF	TGTGCCGGGGCGGGGGCGATTGGCTACACCTTC
TRBJ2-1	NA	TRBV27	TRBD2	CASSVTGTSGVNEQFF	TGTGCCAGCAGCGTCACCGGGACTAGCGGGGTCAATGAGCAGTTCTTC
TRBJ1-5	NA	TRBV12-3/TRBV12-4	NA	CASSFGGDQPQHF	TGTGCCAGCAGTTTTGGGGGGGATCAGCCCCAGCATTTT
TRBJ1-1	NA	TRBV9	NA	CASSVVAQGNTEAFF	TGTGCCAGCAGCGTAGTGGCCCAGGGGAACACTGAAGCTTTCTTT
TRBJ1-6	NA	TRBV9	NA	CASSAAGMGLGSPLHF	TGTGCCAGCAGCGCCGCGGGAATGGGGCTTGGATCACCCCTCCACTTT
TRBJ1-5	few	TRBV24-1	NA	CATSDPGGNQPQHF	TGTGCCACCAGTGATCCGGGGGGCAATCAGCCCCAGCATTTT
TRBJ1-6	few	TRBV6-5	TRBD1	CASSFRDRDNSPLHF	TGTGCCAGCAGTTTCCGGGACAGGGACAATTCACCCCTCCACTTT
TRBJ2-7	NA	TRBV9	NA	CASSSTGQGVYEQYF	TGTGCCAGCAGCTCCACCGGGCAGGGCGTATACGAGCAGTACTTC
TRBJ1-4	NA	TRBV28	NA	CASSLSINEKLFF	TGTGCCAGCAGTTTATCCATTAATGAAAAACTGTTTTTT
TRBJ1-6	NA	TRBV4-3	NA	CASSRSNSPLHF	TGCGCCAGCAGCCGTAGTAATTCACCCCTCCACTTT